The 21 T cell receptor beta chains below come from one sample, sequenced in a study of cytomegalovirus exposure and HLA in healthy donors. The study ran its PCR with 60 Vbeta and 13 Jbeta primers. The assay was immunoSEQ multiplex PCR, and TCRdb's table has in-frame clones only and misses some. In all, the sample yields fewer than 100,000 clones. The sequenced material came from PBMCs. These receptors all stem from a woman aged 55-69 years in good health and CMV-seronegative.

This chain links TRBV5-1 with TRBJ1-2; 8 positions match TRBD1. Germline V gene data show CDR1 as SGHRS and CDR2 as YFSETQ. V shed 0 bases, J shed 6 bases, and the junction held 7 bases outside the gene matches. CDR3 length equals 15 residues. The CDR3 DNA sequence: TGCGCCAGCAGCTTGGTGGACAGGGCGCTTAATGGCTACACCTTC. This sequence encodes CASSLVDRALNGYTF.

The V gene is TRBV28, the J gene TRBJ2-7, with 10 positions matching TRBD2. V shed 6 bases and J 1 base; nucleotides not matched to a gene: 6. CDR3 size: 15 residues. Germline V gives CDR1 MDHEN, CDR2 SYDVKM. This CDR3 reads CASSTRTSGSYEQYF. CDR3 coding DNA: TGTGCCAGCAGCACCAGGACTAGCGGTTCCTACGAGCAGTACTTC.

The V call is TRBV10-3, the J call TRBJ1-5; 7 positions match TRBD1. The ends lost 6 bases at V and 9 bases at J; junction bases unmatched: 11. CDR3 length equals 14 residues. Germline CDR1 and CDR2: ENHRY and SYGVKD. CDR3 loop: CAIRERQGGGPQHF. The DNA for the CDR3 is TGTGCCATCAGGGAGAGACAGGGTGGAGGGCCCCAGCATTTT.

As regards this clone: Germline is not matched at one junction end, which may reflect a read error. CDR3 sequence (DNA): TGCGCCAGCGGCCAAGAGGGACTAGCGGGAGAGGGGAACACAGATACGCAGTATTTT. Its translation is CASGQEGLAGEGNTDTQYF. The J gene is TRBJ2-3, the V gene TRBV4-1; 14 nucleotides line up with TRBD2. The CDR3 totals 19 residues. CDR1 is MGHRA, CDR2 YSYEKL, per germline.

The V and J genes are TRBV19 and TRBJ2-7; D is possibly TRBD1 (5 bases). The CDR3 covers 16 residues. Germline CDR1 LNHDA, CDR2 SQIVND (reference sequence). Trimming pared 1 base from V and 0 bases from J, leaving 13 bases between. The CDR3 spells CASSIAKTAFSYEQYF. The DNA of the CDR3 is TGTGCCAGTAGTATAGCTAAGACAGCCTTCTCCTACGAGCAGTACTTC.

This sequence joins TRBV28 and TRBJ1-2; D unclear. Germline CDR1 and CDR2: MDHEN and SYDVKM. CDR3 size: 13 residues. Trimming took off 8 bases at V and 0 bases at J, with 10 bases between the two ends. The CDR3 DNA reads TGTGCCAGCGCCACGGGGACTAACTATGGCTACACCTTC. It specifies CASATGTNYGYTF.

The chain is built from TRBV11-2 and TRBJ2-1; possible D gene TRBD2, 6 bases. This CDR3 region has 14 residues. Germline V lookup: CDR1 SGHAT, CDR2 FQNNGV. Trimming took off 1 base at V and 7 bases at J, with 11 bases between the two ends. The CDR3 region has the DNA TGTGCCAGCAGCTTAGGATCGGCGGGAAATGAGCAGTTCTTC. Translated: CASSLGSAGNEQFF.

The V call is TRBV6-6, the J call TRBJ2-1; D remains unclear. Trimming removed 4 bases at V and 5 bases at J, with 12 bases between. This CDR3 contains 14 residues. Germline-derived CDR1 and CDR2 are MNHNY and SVGAGI (reference sequence). The CDR3 reads CASSSSRYDNEQFF. The DNA for the CDR3 is TGTGCCAGCAGTTCATCCCGGTATGACAATGAGCAGTTCTTC.

The chain is built from TRBV5-1 and TRBJ1-5, with TRBD1 matching 8 bases. The ends lost 0 bases at V and 6 bases at J; junction bases unmatched: 8. This CDR3 comprises 16 residues. Germline CDR1 is SGHRS and CDR2 is YFSETQ. The CDR3 loop is CASSLDGQGGGQPQHF. The CDR3 DNA reads as TGCGCCAGCAGCTTGGATGGACAGGGCGGCGGTCAGCCCCAGCATTTT.

CDR3 DNA sequence: TGTGCCAGCAGACCCACGGACAGGCCGAACACTGAAGCTTTCTTT. Translating it yields CASRPTDRPNTEAFF. The rearrangement links TRBV2 to TRBJ1-1; TRBD1 matches at 7 bases. Germline V gene lookup returns CDR1 SNHLY and CDR2 FYNNEI. The ends lost 6 bases at V and 1 base at J; junction bases unmatched: 8. The length of the CDR3 is 15 residues.

The gene calls are TRBV29-1 and TRBJ2-3; D perhaps matches TRBD2 (6 bases). The germline V and J ends were trimmed by 0 bases and 6 bases, with 7 bases remaining between them. The CDR3 loop spans 12 amino acids. Germline V gene data show CDR1 as SQVTM and CDR2 as ANQGSEA. The CDR3 sequence: CSVEDGRDTQYF. In DNA, the CDR3 is TGCAGCGTTGAAGATGGGAGGGATACGCAGTATTTT.

The gene calls are TRBV5-1 and TRBJ2-3, with TRBD2 as a possible D gene (6 bases). The ends were cut back, 3 bases at V and 0 bases at J, with 14 bases in the middle. The CDR3 has 16 residues. In germline, CDR1 is SGHRS, CDR2 YFSETQ. The CDR3 loop reads CASSSLGGSSTDTQYF. DNA of the CDR3: TGCGCCAGCAGCTCCCTTGGGGGGAGTAGCACAGATACGCAGTATTTT. Looking up the rest from reference TRBV5-1 and TRBJ2-3 gives the full variable domain: KAGVTQTPRYLIKTRGQQVTLSCSPISGHRSVSWYQQTPGQGLQFLFEYFSETQRNKGNFPGRFSGRQFSNSRSEMNVSTLELGDSALYLCASSSLGGSSTDTQYFGPGTRLTVL.

The gene calls are TRBV15 and TRBJ1-2, with D tentatively TRBD1 (6 bases). The CDR3 contains 15 residues. V was pared by 5 bases and J by 8 bases, with 21 bases between. Looked up from germline, CDR1 is LNHNV and CDR2 is YYDKDF (reference sequence). As DNA, the CDR3 is TGTGCCACCAGCGCTGGACCACAGGGTCTGAGGGGCTACACCTTC. Translation: CATSAGPQGLRGYTF.

The chain employs TRBV5-5 and TRBJ1-5; no reliable D call. Germline assignment: CDR1 SGHKS and CDR2 YYEKEE (reference sequence). Trimming left V 0 bases short and J 0 bases short, with 10 bases between. This CDR3 has 16 residues. Here the CDR3 reads CASSLAGTYSNQPQHF. The CDR3 region has the DNA TGTGCCAGCAGCTTGGCAGGAACCTATAGCAATCAGCCCCAGCATTTT.

The chain carries TRBV4-2 and TRBJ1-1; a possible D gene is TRBD1 (6 bases). From germline, CDR1 is LGHNA and CDR2 YNFKEQ. The CDR3 covers 16 residues. V lost 4 bases, J lost 1 base, and 16 bases lay in between. As DNA, the CDR3 is TGTGCCAGCAGCCCGATGGGGGGGGCTGGGAACACTGAAGCTTTCTTT. Its translation is CASSPMGGAGNTEAFF.

The J gene is TRBJ1-4, the V gene TRBV25-1; the D is unclear. CDR1 and CDR2 (germline): MGHDK, SYGVNS. The V end was cut by 1 base, the J end by 2 bases, with 8 bases between. The CDR3 runs to 15 residues. CDR3 nucleotide sequence: TGTGCCAGCAGTGAATCGGGGAGGACTAATGAAAAACTGTTTTTT. Its translation: CASSESGRTNEKLFF.

The genes are TRBV11-2 and TRBJ1-2; 9 bases line up with TRBD1. The V segment lost 4 bases and the J segment 13 bases; nucleotides outside the gene matches: 13. Germline V CDR1 and CDR2: SGHAT, FQNNGV. The CDR3 sequence is 14 residues long. The CDR3 loop is CASSSRSPGQGGTF. The CDR3 nucleotides read TGTGCCAGCAGCTCCCGTTCACCGGGACAGGGCGGCACCTTC.

Note on this clone: Compared with germline, one end of the junction differs, possibly owing to a read error. The chain joins TRBV5-1 to TRBJ2-5, with TRBD1 identical over 7 bases. This CDR3 contains 11 residues. In germline, CDR1 is SGHRS, CDR2 YFSETQ. The CDR3: CASSNEGQFNF. The CDR3 nucleotides are TGCGCCAGCAGTAATGAGGGACAGTTCAACTTC.

A note on this clone: This sample also contains other DNA sequences that code for the same CDR3. V is TRBV9 and J is TRBJ2-7, with 9 bases lining up with TRBD1. With 0 bases clipped from V and 4 bases from J, the junction kept 5 bases outside the gene matches. Germline V gives CDR1 SGDLS, CDR2 YYNGEE. The CDR3 sequence is 15 residues long. The CDR3 DNA follows: TGTGCCAGCAGCGTAGTCGGGACAGGGAGTTACGAGCAGTACTTC. Encoded protein: CASSVVGTGSYEQYF.

CDR3 loop: CASSLWGTGNYNEQFF. The CDR3 bases are TGTGCCAGCAGCTTATGGGGGACAGGGAACTACAATGAGCAGTTCTTC. The rearrangement joins TRBV11-2 to TRBJ2-1, with 9 bases identical to TRBD1. The V segment lost 2 bases and the J segment 3 bases; nucleotides outside the gene matches: 5. The CDR3 runs 16 residues. Germline V gives CDR1 SGHAT, CDR2 FQNNGV.

This sequence joins TRBV6-5 and TRBJ1-2; a weak D match, TRBD1 (6 bases). CDR1 is MNHEY and CDR2 is SVGAGI in the germline V gene. V was cut by 2 bases and J by 6 bases, with 10 bases left in between. This CDR3 comprises 13 residues. The CDR3 is CASSYRQGHGYTF. The CDR3, as DNA: TGTGCCAGCAGTTACAGGCAGGGGCATGGCTACACCTTC.